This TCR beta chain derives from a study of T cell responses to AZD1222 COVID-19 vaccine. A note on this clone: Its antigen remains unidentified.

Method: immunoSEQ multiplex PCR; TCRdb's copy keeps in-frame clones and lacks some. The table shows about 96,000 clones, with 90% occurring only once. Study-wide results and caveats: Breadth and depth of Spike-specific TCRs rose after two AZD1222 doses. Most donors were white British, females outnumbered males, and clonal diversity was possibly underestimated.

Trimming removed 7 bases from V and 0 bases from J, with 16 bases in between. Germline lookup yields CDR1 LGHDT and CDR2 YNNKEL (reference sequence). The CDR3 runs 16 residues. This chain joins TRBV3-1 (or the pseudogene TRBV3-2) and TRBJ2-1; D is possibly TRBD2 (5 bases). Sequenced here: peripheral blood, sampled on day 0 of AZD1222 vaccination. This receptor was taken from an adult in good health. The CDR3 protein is CASTSDSPGSYNEQFF. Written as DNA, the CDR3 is TGTGCCAGCACCTCGGACTCCCCTGGCTCCTACAATGAGCAGTTCTTC.